This T cell receptor (beta chain) originates from a study of T and B cells in COVID-19 patients. About the research overall: COVID-19 patients gave peripheral blood either during active infection or after recovery. Most recovered patients had mild to moderate COVID-19 treated as outpatients. Of under 25 active-infection patients, more than 9 were critically ill with mechanical ventilation or extracorporeal membrane oxygenation.

This clonotype was counted a few times. The antigen remains undetermined. TRB rearrangements were amplified by multiplex PCR with BIOMED2 TRB-A/B primers. TCRdb redid the calling of the multiplex PCR reads with MiXCR, one entry per CDR3 protein. The repertoire holds roughly 27,000 distinct CDR3 sequences, with over 25% as singletons. Findings and caveats of the study: Sorted SARS-CoV-2-responsive or tetramer+ T cells and CD4+, regulatory and CD8+ subsets were not yet sequenced.

Blood genomic DNA input for TRB amplification was 250-500 ng. CDR3 size: 14 residues. Germline V lookup: CDR1 SGHVS, CDR2 FNYEAQ. Losses at the gene ends were 4 bases for V and 7 bases for J; bases not matched to a gene: 9. The genes are TRBV7-6 and TRBJ2-7, with 8 bases identical to TRBD1. This TCR was recovered from a human donor who had recovered from COVID-19. Sequencing was carried out using blood. CDR3 in DNA: TGTGCCAGCAGCTCGACCCAGGGGGCGTGGGAGCAGTACTTC. Its translation is CASSSTQGAWEQYF.